The clone carrying this T cell receptor (beta chain) has more than one count but fewer than ten. Sample time point: sample taken at primary tumor resection. The V gene lost 4 bases and the J gene lost 3 bases, with 10 bases spanning the gap. The CDR3 is 13 amino acids. The germline V gene has CDR1 SGDLS and CDR2 YYNGEE. TCRdb analysed the 5' RACE reads with MiXCR anew, one entry per CDR3 protein. The table shows more than 60,000 distinct CDR3 sequences, with 7% to 9% occurring only once. This sample is drawn from a study of spatial heterogeneity in lung cancer. The chain combines TRBV9 with TRBJ1-2; D unresolved. The receptor was derived from a male donor with early-stage non-small cell lung cancer. The sequencing used PBMCs, collected at surgery. The CDR3 region is CASSLEWHYGYTF. For the CDR3, the DNA is TGTGCCAGCAGCCTCGAATGGCACTATGGCTACACCTTC.